The entry below describes one T cell receptor beta chain. Its antigen is not known. Cells stained for CD3, CD4, CD8, CD45RA, CD27 and viability were sorted into four CD45RA/CD27 subsets. This entry is derived from a study of naive and memory T cell subsets. Two oligonucleotides, mixed equimolar, formed the beta constant-region primer covering TRBC1 and TRBC2. Four rounds of PCR amplified the ligated cDNA using nested alpha and beta constant-region primers plus SP2. TCRdb re-called the UMI-ligation and nested PCR reads through MiXCR, storing one row per CDR3 protein. Among 140,000 to 150,000 distinct CDR3 sequences listed, approximately 22% were seen once. Overall study results and limits: Especially in CD8 cells, naive repertoires contained a few larger clonotypes, possibly CD45RA-re-expressing memory cells. Activation and differentiation may alter RNA-based TCR counts. From naive to CM, EM and EMRA, diversity decreased and Gini increased.

The sequenced sample was naive CD4+ T cells from blood. The receptor was derived from a human donor in good health.

The CDR3, as DNA: TGTGCCAGCAGCTATCGACAGATAGCTACCGGGGAGCTGTTTTTT. Translation gives CASSYRQIATGELFF. V is TRBV7-2 and J is TRBJ2-2, with TRBD1 as a possible D gene (5 bases). The length of the CDR3 is 15 residues. Trimming removed 4 bases from V and 5 bases from J, with 14 bases in between. Germline V CDR1 and CDR2: SGHTA, FQGNSA.